The 21 T cell receptor beta chains presented below share a single source sample, sequenced in a study of blood T cell repertoires in COVID-19. Assay: immunoSEQ multiplex PCR; the TCRdb copy retains only in-frame clones and omits some. The sample records 310,000 or so clones, roughly 87% being singletons. Sequencing used peripheral blood. The source of these receptors is a man aged 45-65 years with active or convalescent COVID-19.

As for this clone: The junction does not match germline at one end; this may be a read error. The chain joins TRBV6-5 to TRBJ1-6, with 9 bases aligning to TRBD1. CDR1 and CDR2 (germline): MNHEY, SVGAGI. CDR3 length: 15 residues. The CDR3 reads CVSRRTGADNSPLHF. CDR3 nucleotide sequence: TGTGTCAGCAGGAGGACAGGGGCTGATAATTCACCCCTCCACTTT.

The chain uses TRBV6-4 and TRBJ1-2, with 7 bases that match TRBD1. The V gene end was trimmed by 8 bases and the J gene end by 3 bases; junction bases not matched to a gene: 9. The CDR3 is 14 residues long. Germline V CDR1 and CDR2: MRHNA, SNTAGT. The CDR3: CASLPDRDHYGYTF. The CDR3 DNA reads as TGTGCCAGCTTACCAGACAGGGACCACTATGGCTACACCTTC.

The CDR3 sequence is CASSPWTGLGTGELFF. The DNA of the CDR3 is TGTGCCAGCTCACCATGGACAGGGTTGGGGACCGGGGAGCTGTTTTTT. This chain joins TRBV18 and TRBJ2-2, with 8 positions matching TRBD1. The CDR3 is made up of 16 amino acids. CDR1 and CDR2 from the germline V gene are KGHSH and LQKENI. Unmatched junction bases numbered 7, after V lost 2 bases and J lost 5 bases.

CDR3 nucleotides: TGTGCCAGTGATCAGGGGACAGCAACCTACGAGCAGTACTTC. Its protein is CASDQGTATYEQYF. The J gene is TRBJ2-7, the V gene TRBV19, with 7 bases fitting TRBD1. V dropped 8 bases and J dropped 2; count of bases not matched to a gene: 9. The germline V gene has CDR1 LNHDA and CDR2 SQIVND (reference sequence). This CDR3 contains 14 residues.

This clone was detected only a few times. The CDR3 here is CASSTSGTPTYEQYF. For the CDR3, the DNA is TGTGCCAGCAGTACATCCGGGACACCAACCTACGAGCAGTACTTC. The rearrangement uses TRBV25-1 and TRBJ2-7; TRBD1 is a possible D gene (6 bases). CDR1 MGHDK and CDR2 SYGVNS come from the germline V gene. The CDR3 contains 15 residues. Trimming stripped 5 bases from V and 2 bases from J, with 16 bases between.

The CDR3 DNA reads TGCAGCGTTGGGGACATGTCCGACAATGAGCAGTTCTTC. It encodes CSVGDMSDNEQFF. The rearrangement joins TRBV29-1 to TRBJ2-1; possible D gene TRBD1, 6 bases. Germline CDR1 reads SQVTM; CDR2 reads ANQGSEA. CDR3 length: 13 residues. V gave up 4 bases and J gave up 5 bases, with 12 bases separating them.

The V gene is TRBV19, the J gene TRBJ1-1; 8 bases map to TRBD1. This CDR3 region has 15 residues. V was clipped by 6 bases and J by 4 bases; unmatched bases: 10. Germline-derived CDR1 and CDR2 are LNHDA and SQIVND (reference sequence). Here the CDR3 reads CASRPGGVITTEAFF. The CDR3 coding sequence is TGTGCCAGTAGGCCAGGGGGCGTTATAACCACTGAAGCTTTCTTT.

The chain combines TRBV19 with TRBJ1-5, with TRBD1 matching over 9 bases. V gave up 9 bases and J gave up 7 bases; unmatched junction bases: 19. The CDR3 totals 17 residues. Germline values: CDR1 LNHDA, CDR2 SQIVND (reference sequence). The DNA of the CDR3 is TGTGCCAGAGCCCCCGGACAGGGGCACGGGGGGGGACAGCCCCAGCATTTT. Protein: CARAPGQGHGGGQPQHF.

The chain combines TRBV4-2 with TRBJ1-6, with D possibly TRBD1 on 6 matching bases. The CDR3 has 15 residues. Germline CDR1 LGHNA, CDR2 YNFKEQ. The ends were cut back, 6 bases at V and 8 bases at J, with 17 bases in the middle. The CDR3 nucleotides read TGTGCCAGCAGACCCCAGGGGTGGCCGGATTCACCCCTCCACTTT. Its translation is CASRPQGWPDSPLHF.

V gene TRBV6-1 combines with J gene TRBJ2-1; maybe TRBD1 (6 bases). V was trimmed by 0 bases and J by 3 bases, leaving 18 bases between them. This CDR3 contains 18 residues. Germline CDR1 reads MNHNS; CDR2 reads SASEGT. The CDR3 protein is CASSEADPDSLLYNEQFF. As DNA, the CDR3 is TGTGCCAGCAGTGAAGCTGATCCGGACAGCCTACTCTACAATGAGCAGTTCTTC.

V is TRBV2 and J is TRBJ2-6; tentatively, D is TRBD1 (5 bases). Germline values: CDR1 SNHLY, CDR2 FYNNEI. CDR3 length: 16 residues. The V end lost 7 bases, the J end lost 4 bases, and 17 bases lay between the germline ends. CDR3 bases: TGTGCCAGCATTTCACAGGCTGGGGCCGGGGCCAACGTCCTGACTTTC. Its protein product is CASISQAGAGANVLTF.

The J gene is TRBJ2-3, the V gene TRBV7-2; D remains ambiguous. This CDR3 region has 17 residues. Trimming cost V 2 bases and J 0 bases, with 15 bases left between them. In germline, CDR1 is SGHTA, CDR2 FQGNSA. CDR3 protein: CASSLSLAGTSTDTQYF. The CDR3 region has the DNA TGTGCCAGCAGCTTATCCCTGGCAGGCACTAGCACAGATACGCAGTATTTT.

With respect to this clone: Other DNA variants within this sample encode the same CDR3. The chain uses TRBV18 and TRBJ2-5; 9 nucleotides line up with TRBD1. Losses at the gene ends were 3 bases for V and 2 bases for J; bases not matched to a gene: 1. The CDR3 has 14 amino acids. Germline V lookup: CDR1 KGHSH, CDR2 LQKENI. CDR3 bases: TGTGCCAGCTCACCCGGGACAGGGCAAGAGACCCAGTACTTC. Its translation is CASSPGTGQETQYF.

The gene calls are TRBV29-1 and TRBJ2-3; 8 bases agree with TRBD2. The CDR3 is made up of 15 amino acids. Trimming at V came to 6 bases and at J to 0 bases, leaving 8 bases not matched to a gene. Per germline, CDR1 SQVTM and CDR2 ANQGSEA. The CDR3 region has the DNA TGCAGCGTCAGTCGGACTAGCAGTAGCACAGATACGCAGTATTTT. Amino acids: CSVSRTSSSTDTQYF.

This rearrangement joins TRBV6-5 to TRBJ1-6; D is perhaps TRBD1 (6 bases). The CDR3 runs to 16 residues. CDR1 and CDR2 (germline): MNHEY, SVGAGI. Trimming pared 0 bases from V and 5 bases from J, leaving 11 bases between. CDR3 amino acids: CASSYSWQGHNSPLHF. CDR3 nucleotides: TGTGCCAGCAGTTACTCCTGGCAGGGGCATAATTCACCCCTCCACTTT.

This chain uses TRBV3-1 (or the pseudogene TRBV3-2) with TRBJ2-1; TRBD1 matches at 7 bases. V lost 4 bases, J lost 6 bases, and 6 bases stayed unmatched. Germline V lookup: CDR1 LGHDT, CDR2 YNNKEL (reference sequence). The CDR3 is 14 residues long. The CDR3 region has the DNA TGTGCCAGCAGCCCCGAAGGGGGCTTCAATGAGCAGTTCTTC. Amino acids: CASSPEGGFNEQFF.

V gene TRBV20-1 combines with J gene TRBJ2-6; D call uncertain. Trimming stripped 3 bases from V and 2 bases from J, with 11 bases between. The CDR3 runs to 15 residues. Germline V gene lookup returns CDR1 DFQATT and CDR2 SNEGSKA (reference sequence). CDR3 sequence: CSASFGLAGANVLTF. CDR3 in DNA: TGCAGTGCTAGTTTCGGGTTAGCTGGGGCCAACGTCCTGACTTTC.

The chain employs TRBV7-2 and TRBJ1-2; 8 bases map to TRBD1. In germline, CDR1 is SGHTA, CDR2 FQGNSA. V was clipped by 6 bases and J by 4 bases; unmatched bases: 7. The CDR3 sequence is 14 residues long. CDR3 sequence: CASSLTGGGYGYTF. CDR3 coding DNA: TGTGCCAGCAGTTTAACAGGGGGTGGCTATGGCTACACCTTC.

The gene calls are TRBV5-1 and TRBJ1-1; D might be TRBD1 (5 bases). Germline CDR1 and CDR2: SGHRS and YFSETQ. The length of the CDR3 is 17 residues. With 0 bases removed from V and 4 bases from J, the gap between germline ends came to 19 bases. The DNA of the CDR3 is TGCGCCAGCAGCTTGGCGCCCACGGAATCAGGGTTCACTGAAGCTTTCTTT. It yields the protein CASSLAPTESGFTEAFF.

The CDR3 protein is CASSDQGQGETEAFF. For the CDR3, the DNA is TGTGCCAGCAGTGATCAGGGACAGGGGGAGACTGAAGCTTTCTTT. This sequence joins TRBV6-1 and TRBJ1-1; 11 nucleotides match TRBD1. The CDR3 runs 15 residues. Trimming took 3 bases from V and 5 from J; bases not matched to a gene: 5. Germline V gene sequence: CDR1 MNHNS, CDR2 SASEGT.

This chain joins TRBV7-3 and TRBJ1-1; D is possibly TRBD1 (6 bases). The CDR3 runs to 14 residues. Per the germline V gene, CDR1 is SGHTA and CDR2 is FQGTGA. Trimming shortened V by 5 bases and J by 5 bases, and 15 bases separated the two germline ends. CDR3 sequence: CASSTQGPGTEAFF. The CDR3 DNA reads as TGTGCCAGCAGCACGCAGGGGCCGGGGACTGAAGCTTTCTTT. Complete variable domain (other parts from reference TRBV7-3 and TRBJ1-1): GAGVSQTPSNKVTEKGKYVELRCDPISGHTALYWYRQSLGQGPEFLIYFQGTGAADDSGLPNDRFFAVRPEGSVSTLKIQRTERGDSAVYLCASSTQGPGTEAFFGQGTRLTVV.